Shown below are 21 T cell receptor beta chains from a single sample sequenced in a study of siplizumab effects on memory and regulatory T cells. Libraries were prepared by immunoSEQ multiplex PCR; TCRdb keeps only in-frame clonotypes and omits some of them. The data show approximately 120,000 clones, with around 93% seen just once and under 0.2% held by the top ten. The sequenced sample was non-Treg CD4+ T cells sorted from blood. The receptors shown here come from a human donor in good health.

The V and J genes are TRBV30 and TRBJ1-1; tentatively, D is TRBD1 (6 bases). The CDR3 is 13 residues long. In germline, CDR1 is GTSNPN, CDR2 SVGIG (reference sequence). Trimming pared 8 bases from V and 1 base from J, leaving 14 bases between. CDR3 amino acids: CARTGHSNTEAFF. CDR3 coding DNA: TGTGCCCGTACGGGACACTCGAACACTGAAGCTTTCTTT.

The chain employs TRBV7-3 and TRBJ2-7; TRBD2 aligns across 11 bases. The trim removed 6 bases at V and 5 bases at J, leaving 12 bases unmatched. Germline V gene sequence: CDR1 SGHTA, CDR2 FQGTGA. The CDR3 sequence is 16 residues long. The CDR3, as DNA: TGTGCCAGCAGTAGCGGGGGGGCCGGTTCCGGGCACGAGCAGTACTTC. Amino acid sequence: CASSSGGAGSGHEQYF.

The chain links TRBV18 to TRBJ2-7; tentatively, D is TRBD2 (5 bases). Germline lookup yields CDR1 KGHSH and CDR2 LQKENI. This CDR3 spans 11 amino acids. Trimming removed 4 bases at V and 7 bases at J, with 8 bases between. DNA of the CDR3: TGTGCCAGCTCACTACCGGGGGAGCAGTACTTC. Amino acids: CASSLPGEQYF. The entire variable domain, with the rest obtained from reference TRBV18 and TRBJ2-7, is as follows: NAGVMQNPRHLVRRRGQEARLRCSPMKGHSHVYWYRQLPEEGLKFMVYLQKENIIDESGMPKERFSAEFPKEGPSILRIQQVVRGDSAAYFCASSLPGEQYFGPGTRLTVT.

The chain employs TRBV27 and TRBJ2-7; D call uncertain. Germline V lookup: CDR1 MNHEY, CDR2 SMNVEV (reference sequence). The CDR3 sequence is 13 residues long. Trimming left V 8 bases short and J 4 bases short, with 15 bases between. As DNA, the CDR3 is TGTGCCAGCTCGGTGGGGTTTTCTTACGAGCAGTACTTC. This gives the protein CASSVGFSYEQYF.

The chain couples TRBV5-1 to TRBJ2-2; maybe TRBD2 (6 bases). V was pared by 0 bases and J by 9 bases, with 18 bases between. The CDR3 is made up of 16 amino acids. The germline gives CDR1 SGHRS, CDR2 YFSETQ. Here the CDR3 reads CASSLGGTAMTRELFF. The CDR3 bases are TGCGCCAGCAGCTTGGGCGGGACGGCTATGACCAGGGAGCTGTTTTTT.

The rearrangement links TRBV6-1 to TRBJ2-1, with 8 bases that match TRBD2. Trimming cost V 6 bases and J 5 bases; bases outside gene matches: 6. The CDR3 has 14 residues. The germline gives CDR1 MNHNS, CDR2 SASEGT. Here the CDR3 reads CASRHGGVNNEQFF. In nucleotides, the CDR3 is TGTGCCAGCAGGCACGGGGGGGTTAACAATGAGCAGTTCTTC.

This rearrangement joins TRBV6-5 to TRBJ2-3; a weak D match, TRBD2 (5 bases). Between the trimmed V and J ends, which lost 9 bases and 0 bases, there was a span of 16 bases. The CDR3 totals 15 residues. Germline V gene sequence: CDR1 MNHEY, CDR2 SVGAGI. CDR3 DNA sequence: TGTGCCAGTACTCGTAGCGTGGGTAGCACAGATACGCAGTATTTT. Translating it yields CASTRSVGSTDTQYF.

This chain joins TRBV7-8 and TRBJ2-5; TRBD1 aligns across 9 bases. Germline values: CDR1 SGHVS, CDR2 FQNEAQ. The CDR3 length is 14 residues. V shed 4 bases and J 4 bases; nucleotides not matched to a gene: 4. CDR3 nucleotide sequence: TGTGCCAGCAGCTCAAGGACAGGGGTAGAGACCCAGTACTTC. Protein sequence: CASSSRTGVETQYF.

The chain uses TRBV19 and TRBJ2-7; 11 nucleotides agree with TRBD1. This CDR3 has 15 residues. Germline V gene data show CDR1 as LNHDA and CDR2 as SQIVND (reference sequence). The V segment lost 5 bases and the J segment 5 bases; nucleotides outside the gene matches: 8. The CDR3 here is CASSPGTGGFHEQYF. The CDR3, as DNA: TGTGCCAGTAGTCCGGGGACAGGGGGGTTCCACGAGCAGTACTTC.

The chain's CDR3 is CASSTFGTGTQPQHF. In DNA, the CDR3 is TGTGCCAGTAGTACCTTTGGGACAGGCACCCAGCCCCAGCATTTT. The J gene is TRBJ1-5, the V gene TRBV19; 8 bases agree with TRBD1. The CDR3 has 15 residues. With 4 bases clipped from V and 7 bases from J, the junction kept 9 bases outside the gene matches. Germline CDR1 is LNHDA and CDR2 is SQIVND (reference sequence).

CDR3 amino acids: CANGICIRGKVGRSNQPQHF. CDR3 DNA sequence: TGTGCCAACGGCATCTGTATTAGGGGGAAGGTCGGTAGGAGCAATCAGCCCCAGCATTTT. V usage is TRBV2 and J usage is TRBJ1-5; maybe TRBD1 (6 bases). V was shortened by 10 bases and J by 1 base, with 32 bases between the two germline ends. Germline V lookup: CDR1 SNHLY, CDR2 FYNNEI. The CDR3 runs to 20 residues.

This clone has just one count. The chain joins TRBV7-6 to TRBJ2-3, with D unclear. The germline CDR1 and CDR2 sequences are SGHVS and FNYEAQ. The length of the CDR3 is 17 residues. The V end lost 5 bases, the J end lost 0 bases, and 18 bases lay between the germline ends. The CDR3 DNA reads as TGTGCCAGCAGCCTATGGACCGGCGGAACTAGCACAGATACGCAGTATTTT. Its translation is CASSLWTGGTSTDTQYF.

The chain employs TRBV27 and TRBJ2-7; 7 bases agree with TRBD1. The V and J ends lost 3 bases and 3 bases, in that order; junction bases with no gene match: 5. The CDR3 consists of 14 residues. Germline V lookup: CDR1 MNHEY, CDR2 SMNVEV (reference sequence). The CDR3 DNA reads TGTGCCAGCAGTTTCCAGGGGGAGCTCTACGAGCAGTACTTC. Protein sequence: CASSFQGELYEQYF.

CDR3 sequence: CASSSGITLSGNTIYF. The CDR3 coding sequence is TGCGCCAGCAGCTCGGGAATTACCCTCTCTGGAAACACCATATATTTT. The chain carries TRBV5-1 and TRBJ1-3; no clear D. Per germline, CDR1 SGHRS and CDR2 YFSETQ. This CDR3 spans 16 amino acids. V gave up 3 bases and J gave up 0 bases, with 13 bases separating them. Variable domain in full (rest from reference TRBV5-1 and TRBJ1-3): KAGVTQTPRYLIKTRGQQVTLSCSPISGHRSVSWYQQTPGQGLQFLFEYFSETQRNKGNFPGRFSGRQFSNSRSEMNVSTLELGDSALYLCASSSGITLSGNTIYFGEGSWLTVV.

V and J are TRBV6-6 and TRBJ1-1; 8 positions match TRBD1. CDR1 is MNHNY and CDR2 is SVGAGI in the germline V gene (reference sequence). V dropped 2 bases and J dropped 9; count of bases not matched to a gene: 8. CDR3 size: 14 residues. The CDR3 nucleotides read TGTGCCAGCAGTTACACGACAGGGGAAAATAAAGCTTTCTTT. Its translation: CASSYTTGENKAFF.

This clone was detected once. The J gene is TRBJ2-3, the V gene TRBV10-3; D is unclear. CDR1 ENHRY and CDR2 SYGVKD come from the germline V gene. V was clipped by 2 bases and J by 6 bases, with 15 bases between them. CDR3 size: 15 residues. The CDR3 coding sequence is TGTGCCATCAGTGAGGCCTATTCTAGTGCTGATACGCAGTATTTT. It translates to CAISEAYSSADTQYF.

This chain links TRBV7-7 with TRBJ2-3; weak D call: TRBD2 (6 bases). The germline V gene encodes CDR1 SSHAT and CDR2 FNYEAQ (reference sequence). This CDR3 has 13 residues. Between the trimmed V and J ends, which lost 10 bases and 3 bases, there was a span of 14 bases. CDR3 coding DNA: TGTGCCATAACGGGGGAGCTAACAGATACGCAGTATTTT. It codes for CAITGELTDTQYF.

This rearrangement joins TRBV7-2 to TRBJ2-1; no reliable D call. Per the germline V gene, CDR1 is SGHTA and CDR2 is FQGNSA. The CDR3 contains 15 residues. Trimming stripped 1 base from V and 2 bases from J, with 9 bases between. The CDR3 region is CASSLGLGPYNEQFF. Written as DNA, the CDR3 is TGTGCCAGCAGCTTAGGGCTCGGGCCCTACAATGAGCAGTTCTTC.

The rearrangement joins TRBV18 to TRBJ1-3, with TRBD1 as a possible D gene (5 bases). The germline V gene encodes CDR1 KGHSH and CDR2 LQKENI. The V and J ends lost 0 bases and 0 bases respectively, with 12 bases between them. The CDR3 has 17 amino acids. For the CDR3, the DNA is TGTGCCAGCTCACCACCGACCTGGGACTTCTCTGGAAACACCATATATTTT. Translation gives CASSPPTWDFSGNTIYF.

V gene TRBV7-3 combines with J gene TRBJ1-5; 7 bases line up with TRBD1. The CDR3 runs 14 residues. The V gene's germline CDR1 is SGHTA and CDR2 FQGTGA. V trimming: 3 bases; J trimming: 1 base; junction bases outside the gene matches: 0. This CDR3 reads CASSLTGSNQPQHF. The CDR3 region has the DNA TGTGCCAGCAGCTTGACAGGGAGCAATCAGCCCCAGCATTTT.

This clone was found a few times. CDR3 DNA sequence: TGTGCCAGCAGCTTTGAGGGGGCTGTGAGCAAAAACATTCAGTACTTC. Protein product: CASSFEGAVSKNIQYF. The chain is built from TRBV7-8 and TRBJ2-4, with 7 bases fitting TRBD1. This CDR3 contains 16 residues. Trimming removed 3 bases from V and 3 bases from J; junction bases left unmatched: 8. In germline, CDR1 is SGHVS, CDR2 FQNEAQ.